This T cell receptor beta chain was identified during a study of blood T cell repertoires in COVID-19. Profiled with immunoSEQ multiplex PCR; TCRdb holds only in-frame clones, not every one. The table has roughly 70,000 clones, 88% seen once. The ends lost 3 bases at V and 6 bases at J; junction bases unmatched: 12. This CDR3 comprises 17 residues. The germline V gene has CDR1 SGHDT and CDR2 YYEEEE. The clonotype comes from an older woman with acute or convalescent COVID-19. Sequencing used peripheral blood. The chain carries TRBV5-6 and TRBJ2-1; 10 bases are shared with TRBD2. The CDR3 sequence is CASSSLGASGSVNEQFF. CDR3 bases: TGTGCCAGCAGCTCCCTTGGAGCTAGCGGGAGTGTCAATGAGCAGTTCTTC. Full variable domain (remainder filled in from reference TRBV5-6 and TRBJ2-1): DAGVTQSPTHLIKTRGQQVTLRCSPKSGHDTVSWYQQALGQGPQFIFQYYEEEERQRGNFPDRFSGHQFPNYSSELNVNALLLGDSALYLCASSSLGASGSVNEQFFGPGTRLTVL.